These 21 T cell receptor beta chains were all obtained from the same sample, sequenced in a study of control samples from healthy donors and cancer patients. The table came from immunoSEQ multiplex PCR; TCRdb's copy has only in-frame clones and leaves some out. This repertoire shows 100,000 to 150,000 clones, 75% to 95% found once; its top ten account for about 2.3%. Sample: blood. The receptors shown here come from a man aged 35-49 years in good health.

This chain links TRBV20-1 with TRBJ2-1; D call uncertain. This CDR3 has 11 amino acids. Trimming removed 3 bases at V and 8 bases at J, with 8 bases between. The germline gives CDR1 DFQATT, CDR2 SNEGSKA (reference sequence). The CDR3 region is CSARNKDEQFF. The CDR3 DNA follows: TGCAGTGCTAGGAATAAGGATGAGCAGTTCTTC.

The V gene is TRBV6-4, the J gene TRBJ2-7, with 10 bases matching TRBD1. V was pared by 8 bases and J by 1 base, with 11 bases of the junction left unmatched. The CDR3 covers 16 residues. In germline, CDR1 is MRHNA, CDR2 SNTAGT. The CDR3 nucleotides are TGTGCCAGCCCGAGCCGGGACAGGGGTAAATCCTACGAGCAGTACTTC. This translates into CASPSRDRGKSYEQYF.

The rearrangement uses TRBV10-1 and TRBJ1-6; D ambiguous. The ends were cut back, 3 bases at V and 0 bases at J, with 21 bases in the middle. CDR1 WNHNN and CDR2 SYGVQD come from the germline V gene (reference sequence). This CDR3 spans 20 amino acids. The CDR3 sequence: CASSDKTVTVSSSYNSPLHF. CDR3 sequence (DNA): TGCGCCAGCAGTGATAAGACCGTTACGGTCTCTAGCTCCTATAATTCACCCCTCCACTTT.

The V gene is TRBV6-5, the J gene TRBJ1-6; D gene unclear. Trimming took 0 bases from V and 7 from J, leaving 7 bases between them. Per the germline V gene, CDR1 is MNHEY and CDR2 is SVGAGI. The CDR3 runs 14 residues. The CDR3 DNA follows: TGTGCCAGCAGTTACTCGACGGGGAATTCACCCCTCCACTTT. Translation: CASSYSTGNSPLHF.

V usage is TRBV5-4 and J usage is TRBJ2-6; D not resolved. This CDR3 is built from 12 residues. The V gene's germline CDR1 is SGHNT and CDR2 YYREEE (reference sequence). Trimming removed 9 bases from V and 0 bases from J, with 4 bases in between. The DNA of the CDR3 is TGTGCCACCAACTCTGGGGCCAACGTCCTGACTTTC. Encoded protein: CATNSGANVLTF. The entire variable domain, with the rest obtained from reference TRBV5-4 and TRBJ2-6, is as follows: ETGVTQSPTHLIKTRGQQVTLRCSSQSGHNTVSWYQQALGQGPQFIFQYYREEENGRGNFPPRFSGLQFPNYSSELNVNALELDDSALYLCATNSGANVLTFGAGSRLTVL.

The gene calls are TRBV6-2 or TRBV6-3 and TRBJ1-1; D unresolved. CDR3 length: 13 amino acids. The V end was cut by 3 bases, the J end by 1 base, with 6 bases between. CDR1 MNHEY and CDR2 SVGEGT come from the germline V gene. DNA for the CDR3: TGTGCCAGCAGTTATGCAGGGAACACTGAAGCTTTCTTT. Translating it yields CASSYAGNTEAFF.

This clone appeared a few times. V is TRBV27 and J is TRBJ1-2, with D perhaps matching TRBD1 (5 bases). This CDR3 has 15 amino acids. Germline lookup yields CDR1 MNHEY and CDR2 SMNVEV (reference sequence). V lost 6 bases to trimming and J lost 2 bases, with 16 bases between them. CDR3 DNA sequence: TGTGCCAGCAGCATCGACGGGACTGTCAACTATGGCTACACCTTC. It specifies CASSIDGTVNYGYTF.

The chain is built from TRBV3-1 (or the pseudogene TRBV3-2) and TRBJ2-6; weak D call: TRBD2 (5 bases). The CDR3 is made up of 17 amino acids. Trimming cost V 0 bases and J 0 bases, with 9 bases left between them. The V gene's germline CDR1 is LGHDT and CDR2 YNNKEL (reference sequence). CDR3 in DNA: TGTGCCAGCAGCCAAGAGGGGAGATCCTCTGGGGCCAACGTCCTGACTTTC. Its translation is CASSQEGRSSGANVLTF.

CDR3 amino acids: CASSLATSGARGEQYF. The CDR3 DNA follows: TGTGCCAGCAGCTTAGCCACTAGCGGAGCTCGTGGGGAGCAGTACTTC. This sequence joins TRBV11-2 and TRBJ2-7; 8 positions agree with TRBD2. In germline, CDR1 is SGHAT, CDR2 FQNNGV. V lost 1 base and J lost 7; bases outside the gene matches: 12. The CDR3 runs 16 residues.

V usage is TRBV12-3 or TRBV12-4 and J usage is TRBJ1-2, with no clear D. V lost 6 bases and J lost 2, with 10 bases in between. The CDR3 consists of 13 residues. CDR3 bases: TGTGCCAGCAGCTTACTGGCCAACTATGGCTACACCTTC. Residues: CASSLLANYGYTF.

The CDR3 reads CASSLAAVGVYGYTF. The DNA of the CDR3 is TGTGCCAGCAGCTTGGCAGCTGTAGGAGTCTATGGCTACACCTTC. The V call is TRBV5-5, the J call TRBJ1-2; no firm D call. Trimming removed 0 bases from V and 4 bases from J, with 13 bases in between. Looked up from germline, CDR1 is SGHKS and CDR2 is YYEKEE (reference sequence). This CDR3 has 15 amino acids.

V usage is TRBV6-2 or TRBV6-3 and J usage is TRBJ1-1; D not resolved. V shed 6 bases and J shed 0 bases, with 11 bases lying between them. Germline values: CDR1 MNHEY, CDR2 SVGEGT. The CDR3 totals 14 residues. This CDR3 is CASSRDPMNTEAFF. CDR3 DNA: TGTGCCAGCAGCCGCGACCCCATGAACACTGAAGCTTTCTTT.

The genes are TRBV10-3 and TRBJ1-5; no firm D call. CDR3 length: 12 amino acids. V gave up 4 bases and J gave up 1 base, with 2 bases separating them. Germline CDR1 ENHRY, CDR2 SYGVKD. CDR3 nucleotides: TGTGCCATCAGTGCCAGCAATCAGCCCCAGCATTTT. Its protein product is CAISASNQPQHF.

About this clone itself: Germline and junction disagree at one end, which may indicate a read error. The V and J genes are TRBV5-3 and TRBJ2-7, with D perhaps TRBD1 (5 bases). TRBV5-3 is placed among ORFs of uncertain function. This CDR3 spans 14 amino acids. The CDR3 DNA sequence: TGTGCCAGAAGATTGGGGCCTGGATCCTACGAGCAGTACTTC. Translation gives CARRLGPGSYEQYF.

V and J are TRBV30 and TRBJ2-2; the D is unclear. The CDR3 totals 12 residues. Germline loops: CDR1 GTSNPN, CDR2 SVGIG (reference sequence). With 4 bases removed from V and 5 bases from J, the gap between germline ends came to 8 bases. The CDR3 nucleotides are TGTGCCTGGAACTTAGGAACCGGGGAGCTGTTTTTT. Translated: CAWNLGTGELFF. The full variable domain, rest sourced from reference TRBV30 and TRBJ2-2, is SQTIHQWPATLVQPVGSPLSLECTVEGTSNPNLYWYRQAAGRGLQLLFYSVGIGQISSEVPQNLSASRPQDRQFILSSKKLLLSDSGFYLCAWNLGTGELFFGEGSRLTVL.

The rearrangement links TRBV7-3 to TRBJ1-1; D remains ambiguous. CDR1 and CDR2 (germline): SGHTA, FQGTGA. The CDR3 runs 14 residues. V was clipped by 4 bases and J by 1 base, with 10 bases between them. As DNA, the CDR3 is TGTGCCAGCAGCTCCGACGGACCGAACACTGAAGCTTTCTTT. It codes for CASSSDGPNTEAFF. Complete variable domain (other parts from reference TRBV7-3 and TRBJ1-1): GAGVSQTPSNKVTEKGKYVELRCDPISGHTALYWYRQSLGQGPEFLIYFQGTGAADDSGLPNDRFFAVRPEGSVSTLKIQRTERGDSAVYLCASSSDGPNTEAFFGQGTRLTVV.

CDR3 coding DNA: TGTGCCAGCAGCCAAAACGGGGGGGCCGTCCCAGATACGCAGTATTTT. It encodes CASSQNGGAVPDTQYF. The chain is built from TRBV11-2 and TRBJ2-3; 8 bases fit TRBD2. The CDR3 contains 16 residues. The V gene's germline CDR1 is SGHAT and CDR2 FQNNGV. The trim removed 5 bases at V and 4 bases at J, leaving 11 bases unmatched. Full variable domain (outside the CDR3, taken from reference TRBV11-2 and TRBJ2-3): EAGVAQSPRYKIIEKRQSVAFWCNPISGHATLYWYQQILGQGPKLLIQFQNNGVVDDSQLPKDRFSAERLKGVDSTLKIQPAKLEDSAVYLCASSQNGGAVPDTQYFGPGTRLTVL.

The chain is built from TRBV5-1 and TRBJ2-7; 10 positions match TRBD1. V was pared by 5 bases and J by 5 bases, with 10 bases of the junction left unmatched. Germline V gives CDR1 SGHRS, CDR2 YFSETQ. The CDR3 totals 15 residues. The CDR3, as DNA: TGCGCCAGCAGAGACAGACGACAGGGGGCCAACGAGCAGTACTTC. Encoded protein: CASRDRRQGANEQYF.

The chain links TRBV29-1 to TRBJ1-2, with D tentatively TRBD1 (5 bases). With 6 bases removed from V and 1 base from J, the gap between germline ends came to 18 bases. The CDR3 is 15 amino acids. The germline gives CDR1 SQVTM, CDR2 ANQGSEA. CDR3 protein: CSVRGADSLNYGYTF. The CDR3 coding sequence is TGCAGCGTCCGCGGGGCCGACTCCCTTAACTATGGCTACACCTTC.

The rearrangement links TRBV28 to TRBJ2-1, with D possibly being TRBD1 or TRBD2 (6 bases each). Germline CDR1 is MDHEN and CDR2 is SYDVKM. The CDR3 covers 17 residues. Trimming shortened V by 2 bases and J by 9 bases, and 23 bases separated the two germline ends. CDR3 sequence: CASSLPPGDTPLGEQFF. CDR3 in DNA: TGTGCCAGCAGTTTACCCCCGGGGGACACCCCTTTGGGTGAGCAGTTCTTC.

The V and J genes are TRBV2 and TRBJ1-5; D unclear. V was pared by 6 bases and J by 5 bases, with 14 bases between. Germline V gives CDR1 SNHLY, CDR2 FYNNEI. The CDR3 has 14 amino acids. The CDR3 loop is CASRLSSTDQPQHF. Here the CDR3 DNA reads TGTGCCAGCAGGTTGAGCAGTACCGATCAGCCCCAGCATTTT.